The T cell receptor (beta chain) under discussion was sequenced for a study of blood T cell repertoires in COVID-19. TCRdb keeps only in-frame clones here, not all; method: immunoSEQ multiplex PCR. The profile shows 65,000 or so clones, roughly nine tenths of them singletons. The CDR3 has 15 amino acids. V was pared by 4 bases and J by 1 base, with 4 bases of the junction left unmatched. Germline CDR1 and CDR2: MGHRA and YSYEKL. This chain links TRBV4-1 with TRBJ1-1; 9 positions match TRBD1. This clonotype was obtained from a man in his sixties with acute or convalescent COVID-19. Input material: peripheral blood. CDR3 nucleotide sequence: TGCGCCAGCAGCCCGGGACAGGGAGGGAACACTGAAGCTTTCTTT. This sequence encodes CASSPGQGGNTEAFF.